This is a list of T cell receptor beta chains from one sample in a study of early T cells in non-severe SARS-CoV-2 infection. TCRdb passed the 5' RACE reads through MiXCR, listing each CDR3 protein once. The table records about 55,000 distinct CDR3 sequences, roughly an eighth of them present only once. Sequences were obtained from whole blood. Receptors originate from an adult who was a healthcare worker with PCR-confirmed SARS-CoV-2 infection or an uninfected control (not recorded which). CDR3s include the opening cysteine and the closing phenylalanine or tryptophan. A D gene is named only where the DNA matches it firmly. Clone size, where shown, is once, few, many, or a class for clones that have expanded.

clone size	V gene	D gene	J gene	CDR3 protein	CDR3 DNA
few	TRBV6-5	TRBD1	TRBJ1-2	CASSQGQHYGYTF	TGTGCCAGCAGCCAGGGACAGCACTATGGCTACACCTTC
medium-sized	TRBV28	-	TRBJ1-6	CATGQHSDNSPLHF	TGTGCCACCGGACAGCACTCGGATAATTCACCCCTCCACTTT
many	TRBV27	-	TRBJ2-7	CASSLTEAPYEQYF	TGTGCCAGCAGTTTAACGGAGGCCCCCTACGAGCAGTACTTC
many	TRBV5-1	-	TRBJ1-5	CASSPEGDQPQHF	TGCGCCAGCAGCCCGGAGGGGGATCAGCCCCAGCATTTT
few	TRBV28	-	TRBJ2-7	CASSLLGTYEQYF	TGTGCCAGCAGCCTCCTGGGAACCTACGAGCAGTACTTC
-	TRBV5-1	-	TRBJ2-1	CASSPLQGGYNEQFF	TGCGCCAGCAGCCCGCTACAAGGGGGCTACAATGAGCAGTTCTTC
-	TRBV19	-	TRBJ2-3	CASSDRGTDTQYF	TGTGCCAGTAGCGATCGGGGCACAGATACGCAGTATTTT
many	TRBV2	-	TRBJ1-1	CATRDSYTEAFF	TGTGCCACCAGGGATTCGTACACTGAAGCTTTCTTT
many	TRBV7-9	-	TRBJ2-6	CASCPSGANVLTF	TGTGCCAGCTGCCCGTCCGGGGCCAACGTCCTGACTTTC
many	TRBV6-5	-	TRBJ1-5	CASRLREYSNQPQHF	TGTGCCAGCAGGTTGAGAGAATATAGCAATCAGCCCCAGCATTTT
many	TRBV29-1	TRBD2	TRBJ2-1	CSGQLAGVSGEQFF	TGCAGCGGCCAGCTAGCGGGAGTCTCCGGGGAGCAGTTCTTC
many	TRBV20-1	TRBD1	TRBJ2-7	CSQQGGQGTYEQYF	TGCAGTCAACAGGGCGGACAGGGGACCTACGAGCAGTACTTC
many	TRBV9	-	TRBJ2-1	CASSAALDEQFF	TGTGCCAGCAGCGCTGCCCTGGATGAGCAGTTCTTC
-	TRBV7-9	TRBD2	TRBJ2-7	CASSLRRERSWGEQYF	TGTGCCAGCAGCTTAAGGCGGGAGCGTTCCTGGGGGGAGCAGTACTTC
few	TRBV6-1	TRBD2	TRBJ2-5	CASCKGLAGMYQETQYF	TGTGCCAGTTGCAAGGGACTAGCGGGCATGTACCAAGAGACCCAGTACTTC
-	TRBV29-1	TRBD1	TRBJ2-4	CSVPGQGFQNIQYF	TGCAGCGTGCCGGGACAGGGATTCCAAAACATTCAGTACTTC
few	TRBV18	-	TRBJ1-3	CASSPPVRTFSGNTIYF	TGTGCCAGCTCTCCCCCGGTCAGGACTTTCTCTGGAAACACCATATATTTT
many	TRBV11-2	-	TRBJ2-3	CASSHTRGGTDTQYF	TGTGCCAGCAGCCATACGAGAGGGGGGACAGATACGCAGTATTTT
many	TRBV27	-	TRBJ2-6	CASSLTHQAGANVLTF	TGTGCCAGCAGTTTGACACACCAGGCTGGGGCCAACGTCCTGACTTTC
-	TRBV6-5	-	TRBJ2-1	CASSYEGDYNEQFF	TGTGCCAGCAGTTACGAGGGCGATTACAATGAGCAGTTCTTC
-	TRBV3-1	-	TRBJ1-2	CASRHQGGSGYTF	TGTGCCAGCAGACATCAGGGAGGGAGTGGCTACACCTTC
few	TRBV18	TRBD1	TRBJ2-7	CASSAGTGIFEQYF	TGTGCCAGCTCAGCCGGGACAGGGATTTTCGAGCAGTACTTC
-	TRBV28	-	TRBJ2-5	CASRRDRQETQYF	TGTGCCAGCAGGCGGGACAGACAAGAGACCCAGTACTTC
many	TRBV5-6	-	TRBJ1-1	CASSLGWGDTEAFF	TGTGCCAGCAGCTTGGGATGGGGGGACACTGAAGCTTTCTTT
-	TRBV9	-	TRBJ2-1	CASSVVAEPYNEQFF	TGTGCCAGCAGCGTAGTAGCGGAGCCCTACAATGAGCAGTTCTTC
many	TRBV28	TRBD2	TRBJ2-1	CASIERAGGPYNEQFF	TGTGCCAGCATCGAGAGGGCGGGAGGGCCGTACAATGAGCAGTTCTTC
-	TRBV29-1	TRBD2	TRBJ2-1	CSVEGLAGSYNEQFF	TGCAGCGTTGAAGGGCTAGCGGGATCCTACAATGAGCAGTTCTTC
-	TRBV3-1	-	TRBJ2-3	CASSPSPGNTDTQYF	TGTGCCAGCAGCCCTTCCCCGGGGAACACAGATACGCAGTATTTT
-	TRBV28	-	TRBJ1-5	CASSLYLPGVDQPQHF	TGTGCCAGCAGTTTATACCTACCCGGGGTCGATCAGCCCCAGCATTTT
few	TRBV28	-	TRBJ2-4	CASSQGGKNIQYF	TGTGCCAGCAGCCAGGGAGGCAAAAACATTCAGTACTTC
-	TRBV9	TRBD1	TRBJ1-6	CASSLTGPPPLRF	TGTGCCAGCAGCTTGACAGGGCCCCCACCCCTCCGCTTT
many	TRBV20-1	TRBD2	TRBJ2-1	CSARDDRAGEYNEQFF	TGCAGTGCTAGAGATGACAGAGCGGGAGAGTACAATGAGCAGTTCTTC
-	TRBV28	-	TRBJ2-1	CASRSGVLREQFF	TGTGCCAGCAGATCGGGAGTCCTCCGGGAGCAGTTCTTC
many	TRBV10-1	TRBD2	TRBJ2-3	CASSAGTSGTDTQYF	TGCGCCAGCAGTGCCGGGACTAGCGGCACAGATACGCAGTATTTT
-	TRBV5-1	-	TRBJ2-3	CASSLASKDTQYF	TGCGCCAGCAGCTTGGCCTCCAAGGATACGCAGTATTTT
many	TRBV7-2	TRBD1	TRBJ1-6	CASSPRDRGSPLHF	TGTGCCAGCAGCCCTAGAGACAGGGGTTCACCCCTCCACTTT
few	TRBV28	TRBD2	TRBJ2-6	CASSSRTSGSSGANVLTF	TGTGCCAGCAGTTCCCGGACTAGCGGGAGCTCTGGGGCCAACGTCCTGACTTTC
-	TRBV7-8	-	TRBJ2-3	CASSPGDGAVTDTQYF	TGTGCCAGCAGCCCGGGCGACGGGGCCGTCACAGATACGCAGTATTTT
many	TRBV5-1	-	TRBJ1-1	CASSLARRGGLNTEAFF	TGCGCCAGCAGCTTGGCCAGGAGGGGCGGCCTGAACACTGAAGCTTTCTTT
-	TRBV10-3	TRBD2	TRBJ2-7	CAISASSGRGGPEQYF	TGTGCCATCAGTGCTAGTAGCGGGAGGGGGGGCCCCGAGCAGTACTTC
few	TRBV7-3	TRBD2	TRBJ2-3	CASSLVGEGTQYF	TGTGCCAGCAGCCTCGTTGGGGAGGGCACGCAGTATTTT
few	TRBV7-9	TRBD2	TRBJ2-1	CASSFTSGTYNEQFF	TGTGCCAGCAGCTTCACTAGCGGTACCTACAATGAGCAGTTCTTC
-	TRBV20-1	-	TRBJ1-4	CSAHQEVGKLFF	TGCAGTGCTCATCAAGAGGTCGGAAAACTGTTTTTT
-	TRBV27	-	TRBJ2-7	CASSLPRDGAYEQYF	TGTGCCAGCAGTTTGCCCCGGGACGGGGCCTACGAGCAGTACTTC
few	TRBV7-2	-	TRBJ2-1	CASSLVGLDTDEQFF	TGTGCCAGCAGCTTAGTTGGGCTAGATACGGATGAGCAGTTCTTC
few	TRBV30	TRBD1	TRBJ2-7	CAWSPDRGAREQYF	TGTGCCTGGAGTCCGGACAGGGGGGCGCGGGAGCAGTACTTC
-	TRBV29-1	-	TRBJ1-2	CSVEDSRFGYTF	TGCAGCGTTGAGGATAGCCGCTTTGGCTACACCTTC
-	TRBV28	-	TRBJ2-7	CASSSEPSGRTEQYF	TGTGCCAGCAGTTCCGAACCCTCTGGGAGAACAGAGCAGTACTTC
-	TRBV7-2	TRBD1	TRBJ2-6	CASPDRGTSGANVLTF	TGTGCCAGCCCTGACAGGGGCACCTCTGGGGCCAACGTCCTGACTTTC
-	TRBV30	-	TRBJ1-5	CAWSLGQIQPQHF	TGTGCCTGGAGTTTAGGTCAGATTCAGCCCCAGCATTTT
few	TRBV28	-	TRBJ2-7	CASSSPEGGPYEQYF	TGTGCCAGCAGTTCCCCGGAGGGCGGACCTTACGAGCAGTACTTC